Below are 4 T cell receptor beta chains sequenced from a single sample in a study of post-analysis software for immune sequencing data. Notes on the study in general: TRBV5-6, TRBV5-1 and TRBV20-1 belonged to a set of about 5 TRBV segments that were more frequent in patients than controls.

For these TCRs, the target antigens are not known. TCR beta cDNA libraries included unique molecular identifiers. A single record per CDR3 protein comes from TCRdb applying MiXCR to the PCR reads. The sample includes more than 500,000 distinct CDR3 sequences, around 34% seen only once; the top ten take roughly 6%. Sequenced sample: blood. These receptors all stem from a girl aged 2-17 years with multiple sclerosis.

This chain links TRBV20-1 with TRBJ2-3; 10 bases line up with TRBD2. The CDR3 covers 16 residues. V was pared by 5 bases and J by 4 bases, with 12 bases of the junction left unmatched. Germline CDR1 is DFQATT and CDR2 is SNEGSKA (reference sequence). The CDR3 bases are TGCAGTGCTTCTTCGGGGACTAGCGAGGTTCCAGATACGCAGTATTTT. Its protein product is CSASSGTSEVPDTQYF.

This clonotype was picked up a small number of times. The chain joins TRBV15 to TRBJ2-3; the D gene is possibly TRBD2 (5 bases). CDR1 LNHNV and CDR2 YYDKDF come from the germline V gene (reference sequence). This CDR3 has 18 residues. V lost 3 bases, J lost 0 bases, and 19 bases lay in between. CDR3 region: CATSRIGSPGISTDTQYF. The CDR3 nucleotides are TGTGCCACCAGCAGGATTGGATCTCCCGGGATAAGCACAGATACGCAGTATTTT. Complete variable domain (other parts from reference TRBV15 and TRBJ2-3): DAMVIQNPRYQVTQFGKPVTLSCSQTLNHNVMYWYQQKSSQAPKLLFHYYDKDFNNEADTPDNFQSRRPNTSFCFLDIRSPGLGDTAMYLCATSRIGSPGISTDTQYFGPGTRLTVL.

This clonotype was counted between two and nine times. The chain joins TRBV10-3 to TRBJ2-3; D might be TRBD1 (6 bases). The germline CDR1 and CDR2 sequences are ENHRY and SYGVKD. The V end was cut by 2 bases, the J end by 2 bases, with 17 bases between. This CDR3 is 17 amino acids long. CDR3 sequence: CAISERGPQGLTDTQYF. The CDR3, as DNA: TGTGCCATCAGTGAGCGAGGACCCCAGGGGCTCACAGATACGCAGTATTTT.

The chain combines TRBV5-6 with TRBJ2-1; D remains unclear. This CDR3 is built from 13 residues. Trimming cost V 2 bases and J 9 bases, with 12 bases left between them. The germline CDR1 and CDR2 sequences are SGHDT and YYEEEE. CDR3 nucleotide sequence: TGTGCCAGCAGCTTCAATAGGGTACGTGAGCAGTTCTTC. Translating it yields CASSFNRVREQFF.